This TCR beta chain originates from a study of T cell responses to AZD1222 COVID-19 vaccine. As for the study in general: Pooled together were second doses at about 4 or about 12 weeks.

The CDR3 runs to 16 residues. V was cut by 9 bases and J by 0 bases, with 17 bases left in between. Germline values: CDR1 KGHDR, CDR2 SFDVKD. Of note for this clone: Its antigen is undetermined.

Generated by immunoSEQ multiplex PCR, the TCRdb table keeps only in-frame clones and is missing some. The sample lists some 200,000 clones; around 90% were seen once. Findings and limits, study-wide: The sample set comprised mostly white British donors with more females, and clonal diversity was possibly underestimated. Only five to seven AZD1222 recipients were seropositive at baseline. Repertoire sampling was restricted to post-peak T cell response timepoints.

The receptor was derived from an adult in good health. J is TRBJ2-1 and V is TRBV24-1; weak D call: TRBD2 (6 bases). Sequences were derived from peripheral blood, sampled on day 0 of AZD1222 vaccination. This CDR3 is CATGGLRDSSYNEQFF. CDR3 in DNA: TGTGCCACCGGGGGATTGCGGGACTCCTCCTACAATGAGCAGTTCTTC.